This TCR beta chain was sequenced for a study of blood T cells in healthy people across ages. Study-wide points: In long-lived donors, naive CD4+ cell counts and diversity exceeded those of aged donors. Measured against age, TCR beta diversity per million T cells decreased in a roughly linear manner.

A second PCR, run for roughly 7 to 12 cycles, used a sample-barcoded 5' primer plus a J-beta primer mix. In TCRdb, the 5' RACE reads were re-called with MiXCR into one record per CDR3 protein. The top ten hold about a quarter of the sample, which has hundreds of thousands of distinct CDR3 sequences, more than 55% seen once. The CDR3 is 15 amino acids. V lost 1 base to trimming and J lost 3 bases; unmatched junction nucleotides: 5. Germline V gene data show CDR1 as MGHRA and CDR2 as YSYEKL. Worth noting for this clonotype: Its antigen is unidentified.

The sequence came from a man aged 40-55 years in good health. Sequenced material: blood. The V and J genes are TRBV4-1 and TRBJ2-7, with TRBD1 identical over 8 bases. The CDR3 reads CASSQADRDYYEQYF. The CDR3 region has the DNA TGCGCCAGCAGCCAAGCGGACAGGGATTACTACGAGCAGTACTTC.